A single TCR beta chain is shown here with its context. Generated by immunoSEQ multiplex PCR, the TCRdb table keeps only in-frame clones and is missing some. The sample carries about 66,000 clones, more than 90% recorded once. This CDR3 has 14 amino acids. Germline CDR1 MGHRA, CDR2 YSYEKL. V was pared by 2 bases and J by 4 bases, with 11 bases between. This sample is part of a study of Tregs in tolerant kidney transplant recipients. The gene calls are TRBV4-1 and TRBJ1-2, with D unresolved. This material consisted of CD8+ T cells from blood, taken before the transplant. The sequence came from a human donor who received a combined kidney and bone marrow transplant. In DNA, the CDR3 is TGCGCCAGCAGCCAACCAGCGGGGTTCTATGGCTACACCTTC. Protein product: CASSQPAGFYGYTF.